Each of the 26 T cell receptor beta chains below was sequenced from the same sample in a study of T cell responses to AZD1222 COVID-19 vaccine. The protocol was immunoSEQ multiplex PCR, while the TCRdb copy is restricted to in-frame clones and leaves out a portion. In the table there are 110,000 to 150,000 clones, approximately 90% of which are singletons. The sample here was peripheral blood, taken 28 days after the second AZD1222 dose. The receptor source for this set is an adult who received the AZD1222 COVID-19 vaccine.

The J gene is TRBJ1-3, the V gene TRBV4-3; D is ambiguous. Between the trimmed V and J ends, which lost 4 bases and 0 bases, there was a span of 19 bases. CDR3 size: 18 residues. Looked up from germline, CDR1 is LGHNA and CDR2 is YSLEER. The CDR3 sequence: CASSLSTSVGSSGNTIYF. The CDR3 coding sequence is TGCGCCAGCAGCCTATCGACTAGTGTCGGGAGCTCTGGAAACACCATATATTTT.

V is TRBV28 and J is TRBJ1-2; D is unclear. The CDR3 length is 12 residues. Trimming shortened V by 4 bases and J by 5 bases, and 8 bases separated the two germline ends. Looked up from germline, CDR1 is MDHEN and CDR2 is SYDVKM. CDR3 region: CASSSSKYGYTF. DNA of the CDR3: TGTGCCAGCAGTTCCAGTAAATATGGCTACACCTTC.

The DNA of the CDR3 is TGTGCCAGCAGCGACAGTAATAACTATGGCTACACCTTC. The encoded protein is CASSDSNNYGYTF. The chain links TRBV9 to TRBJ1-2; the D is unclear. This CDR3 contains 13 residues. The germline V gene encodes CDR1 SGDLS and CDR2 YYNGEE. V lost 3 bases to trimming and J lost 1 base, with 7 bases between them.

This sequence joins TRBV5-1 and TRBJ1-2; D unresolved. The CDR3 length is 15 residues. CDR1 SGHRS and CDR2 YFSETQ come from the germline V gene. Trimming removed 0 bases from V and 4 bases from J, with 13 bases in between. This CDR3 reads CASSLALPGSYGYTF. The CDR3 DNA reads as TGCGCCAGCAGCTTGGCCCTCCCGGGGAGCTATGGCTACACCTTC.

This sequence joins TRBV11-2 and TRBJ2-3, with TRBD2 matching over 7 bases. Germline trimming cut 0 bases from V and 0 bases from J; bases unmatched to any gene: 15. The CDR3 is made up of 20 amino acids. Germline assignment: CDR1 SGHAT and CDR2 FQNNGV. CDR3 in amino acids: CASSLEIPAGYATSTDTQYF. The CDR3 nucleotides are TGTGCCAGCAGCTTAGAAATTCCAGCGGGATATGCTACTAGCACAGATACGCAGTATTTT.

V usage is TRBV10-3 and J usage is TRBJ2-5; the D gene is possibly TRBD2 (6 bases). The CDR3 contains 12 residues. V was clipped by 5 bases and J by 4 bases, with 8 bases between them. CDR1 ENHRY and CDR2 SYGVKD come from the germline V gene. DNA of the CDR3: TGTGCCATCAGTTCCGGGAGAGAGACCCAGTACTTC. Translation gives CAISSGRETQYF.

This chain uses TRBV28 with TRBJ2-1; 13 bases are a match to TRBD2. Germline CDR1 and CDR2: MDHEN and SYDVKM. The CDR3 runs 18 residues. With V trimmed by 4 bases and J by 0 bases, 6 bases remained unmatched. CDR3 DNA sequence: TGTGCCAGCAGTTCCTGGACTAGCGGGAGTACCTCCTACAATGAGCAGTTCTTC. This codes for CASSSWTSGSTSYNEQFF.

The chain recombines TRBV12-3 or TRBV12-4 with TRBJ2-1, with D uncertain. The V end was cut by 7 bases, the J end by 4 bases, with 11 bases between. The CDR3 consists of 13 residues. The CDR3 DNA reads TGTGCCAGCACCAAAGACAAATACAATGAGCAGTTCTTC. Amino acid sequence: CASTKDKYNEQFF.

This chain uses TRBV6-5 with TRBJ2-1, with D perhaps matching TRBD2 (6 bases). In germline, CDR1 is MNHEY, CDR2 SVGAGI. This CDR3 region has 13 residues. Trimming took off 0 bases at V and 14 bases at J, with 14 bases between the two ends. The CDR3 DNA sequence: TGTGCCAGCAGTTACTCGGGAGGAGGGCTGGAGTTCTTC. This gives the protein CASSYSGGGLEFF.

The rearrangement links TRBV7-2 to TRBJ2-1, with TRBD2 matching over 11 bases. Germline V CDR1 and CDR2: SGHTA, FQGNSA. Losses at the gene ends were 5 bases for V and 6 bases for J; bases not matched to a gene: 6. The CDR3 has 15 residues. The CDR3 loop is CASSQVAGGRNEQFF. The CDR3 bases are TGTGCCAGCAGCCAAGTAGCGGGAGGGCGCAATGAGCAGTTCTTC.

In this sample, this clone turned up a few times. The J gene is TRBJ2-6, the V gene TRBV10-3; D gene unclear. CDR1 is ENHRY, CDR2 SYGVKD, per germline. The CDR3 extends over 15 amino acids. The V and J ends lost 3 bases and 3 bases respectively, with 9 bases between them. In nucleotides, the CDR3 is TGTGCCATCAGTGATCGAGTTGGTGGGGCCAACGTCCTGACTTTC. Its translation: CAISDRVGGANVLTF.

This chain joins TRBV24-1 and TRBJ1-5; D possibly corresponds to TRBD1 (5 bases). Trimming stripped 2 bases from V and 3 bases from J, with 7 bases between. The germline CDR1 and CDR2 sequences are KGHDR and SFDVKD. This CDR3 has 14 residues. CDR3 sequence reads: CATSDSGFNQPQHF. CDR3 coding DNA: TGTGCCACCAGTGATTCAGGGTTCAATCAGCCCCAGCATTTT.

The genes are TRBV28 and TRBJ1-2; 7 bases are shared with TRBD1. The CDR3 spans 13 residues. After removal of 5 bases from V and 6 bases from J, the junction contained 6 bases not matched to a gene. CDR1 and CDR2 (germline): MDHEN, SYDVKM. The CDR3 DNA sequence: TGTGCCAGCAGTCCCGACAGGGCCCATGGCTACACCTTC. This gives the protein CASSPDRAHGYTF.

The J gene is TRBJ1-4, the V gene TRBV11-2; D ambiguous. Per germline, CDR1 SGHAT and CDR2 FQNNGV. The V end was cut by 5 bases, the J end by 4 bases, with 17 bases between. The CDR3 consists of 16 residues. The CDR3 region is CASSVSRTGYNEKLFF. CDR3 bases: TGTGCCAGCAGCGTATCCCGGACGGGGTATAATGAAAAACTGTTTTTT.

The rearrangement uses TRBV6-1 and TRBJ2-7; the match to TRBD2 covers 10 bases. The CDR3 is 16 amino acids. Germline lookup yields CDR1 MNHNS and CDR2 SASEGT. J was trimmed by 2 bases and V by 4 bases; bases with no gene match: 8. The CDR3 sequence is CASSVSSSGGTYEQYF. The DNA for the CDR3 is TGTGCCAGCAGTGTTAGCTCTAGCGGGGGAACCTACGAGCAGTACTTC.

The CDR3 loop is CASSLLGGTNEKLFF. DNA for the CDR3: TGTGCCAGCAGCCTCCTGGGAGGAACTAATGAAAAACTGTTTTTT. The chain is built from TRBV11-2 and TRBJ1-4; D remains unclear. The ends were cut back, 5 bases at V and 1 base at J, with 11 bases in the middle. CDR1 and CDR2 (germline): SGHAT, FQNNGV. The CDR3 runs 15 residues.

This chain connects TRBV7-2 to TRBJ2-7; 8 bases align to TRBD2. CDR1 and CDR2 (germline): SGHTA, FQGNSA. The length of the CDR3 is 17 residues. V shed 1 base and J 0 bases; nucleotides not matched to a gene: 8. The CDR3 loop reads CASSLDGGGTLSYEQYF. CDR3 DNA: TGTGCCAGCAGCTTAGATGGCGGGGGGACACTCTCCTACGAGCAGTACTTC.

The rearrangement links TRBV28 to TRBJ1-1; D remains ambiguous. V was cut by 8 bases and J by 0 bases, with 10 bases left in between. Germline CDR1 and CDR2: MDHEN and SYDVKM. The CDR3 consists of 13 residues. In nucleotides, the CDR3 is TGTGCCAGCGTTCCATACATGAACACTGAAGCTTTCTTT. It codes for CASVPYMNTEAFF.

The chain is built from TRBV4-3 and TRBJ1-1, with a weak D call TRBD1 (6 bases). CDR3 length: 15 residues. Germline loops: CDR1 LGHNA, CDR2 YSLEER. Trimming took off 0 bases at V and 0 bases at J, with 8 bases between the two ends. CDR3 DNA sequence: TGCGCCAGCAGCCAAGAGGACAGAATGAACACTGAAGCTTTCTTT. This sequence encodes CASSQEDRMNTEAFF.

The rearrangement joins TRBV4-2 to TRBJ1-2; D gene uncertain. CDR3 size: 12 residues. Germline V gene lookup returns CDR1 LGHNA and CDR2 YNFKEQ. Trimming stripped 4 bases from V and 6 bases from J, with 9 bases between. CDR3 loop: CASSPTGDGYTF. DNA for the CDR3: TGTGCCAGCAGCCCAACTGGAGATGGCTACACCTTC.

This chain connects TRBV6-5 to TRBJ2-7; possible D gene TRBD2, 6 bases. V was cut by 0 bases and J by 3 bases, with 12 bases left in between. Looked up from germline, CDR1 is MNHEY and CDR2 is SVGAGI. This CDR3 is built from 15 residues. The CDR3 sequence is CASSYSISGLYEQYF. The CDR3, as DNA: TGTGCCAGCAGTTACTCGATCAGCGGGCTCTACGAGCAGTACTTC.

The table lists this clone with a count of one. The chain recombines TRBV30 with TRBJ2-2, with 14 bases identical to TRBD2. This CDR3 is built from 15 residues. V was clipped by 2 bases and J by 6 bases; unmatched bases: 2. Germline CDR1 and CDR2: GTSNPN and SVGIG (reference sequence). The CDR3 loop reads CAWSSGLAGAGELFF. CDR3 DNA: TGTGCCTGGAGTTCGGGACTAGCGGGAGCCGGGGAGCTGTTTTTT.

In the case of this clone: One end of the junction fails to match germline, which may point to a read error. The chain has TRBV7-9 and TRBJ1-1; perhaps TRBD1 as D (6 bases). CDR3 length equals 12 residues. Germline-derived CDR1 and CDR2 are SEHNR and FQNEAQ (reference sequence). The CDR3 DNA is TGTGCCAGCAACACAGGGAACCCTGAAGCTTTCTTT. This codes for CASNTGNPEAFF.

The V call is TRBV9, the J call TRBJ1-1; 7 bases are a match to TRBD1. V lost 2 bases and J lost 4; bases outside the gene matches: 11. The CDR3 runs to 16 residues. Germline V gene sequence: CDR1 SGDLS, CDR2 YYNGEE. The CDR3 DNA sequence: TGTGCCAGCAGCGTCTACAGGGGAAACGGCGGCACTGAAGCTTTCTTT. It is translated as CASSVYRGNGGTEAFF.

The V call is TRBV6-2 or TRBV6-3, the J call TRBJ2-3; TRBD1 aligns across 7 bases. Germline trimming cut 6 bases from V and 0 bases from J; bases unmatched to any gene: 12. The CDR3 length is 17 residues. Germline lookup yields CDR1 MNHEY and CDR2 SVGEGT. Here the CDR3 reads CASSSRRGPASTDTQYF. The DNA of the CDR3 is TGTGCCAGCAGCTCGCGAAGGGGGCCGGCCAGCACAGATACGCAGTATTTT.

The chain's CDR3 is CASTQMEGLKTQYF. In nucleotides, the CDR3 is TGTGCCAGCACCCAGATGGAGGGTCTGAAGACCCAGTACTTC. V gene TRBV6-5 combines with J gene TRBJ2-5; D is perhaps TRBD2 (6 bases). V shed 7 bases and J shed 6 bases, with 18 bases lying between them. The germline V gene has CDR1 MNHEY and CDR2 SVGAGI. The CDR3 loop spans 14 amino acids.